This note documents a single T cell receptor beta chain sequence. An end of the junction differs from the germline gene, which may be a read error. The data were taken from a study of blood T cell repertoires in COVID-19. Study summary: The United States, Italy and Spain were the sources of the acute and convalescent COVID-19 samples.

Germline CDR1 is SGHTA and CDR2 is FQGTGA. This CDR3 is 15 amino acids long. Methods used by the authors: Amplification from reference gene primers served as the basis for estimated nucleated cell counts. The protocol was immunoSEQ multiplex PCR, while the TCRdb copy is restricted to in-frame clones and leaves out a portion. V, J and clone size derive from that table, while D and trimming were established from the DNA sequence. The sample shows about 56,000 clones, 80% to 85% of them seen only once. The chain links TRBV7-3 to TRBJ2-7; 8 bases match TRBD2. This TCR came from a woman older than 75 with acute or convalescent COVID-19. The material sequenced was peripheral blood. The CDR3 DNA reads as TGTGCCAGCAGCCTAACCGGGCGGGGGGACCACGAGCAGTACTTC. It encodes CASSLTGRGDHEQYF.